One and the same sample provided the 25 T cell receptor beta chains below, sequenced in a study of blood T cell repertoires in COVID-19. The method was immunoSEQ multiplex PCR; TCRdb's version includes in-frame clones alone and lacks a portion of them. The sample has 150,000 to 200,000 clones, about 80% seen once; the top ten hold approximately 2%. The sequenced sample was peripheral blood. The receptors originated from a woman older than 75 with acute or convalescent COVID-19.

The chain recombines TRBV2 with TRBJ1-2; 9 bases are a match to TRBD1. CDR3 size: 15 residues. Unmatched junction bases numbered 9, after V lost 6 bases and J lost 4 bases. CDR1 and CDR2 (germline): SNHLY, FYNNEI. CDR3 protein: CASSQLQGAGYGYTF. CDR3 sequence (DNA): TGTGCCAGCAGCCAACTACAGGGGGCCGGCTATGGCTACACCTTC.

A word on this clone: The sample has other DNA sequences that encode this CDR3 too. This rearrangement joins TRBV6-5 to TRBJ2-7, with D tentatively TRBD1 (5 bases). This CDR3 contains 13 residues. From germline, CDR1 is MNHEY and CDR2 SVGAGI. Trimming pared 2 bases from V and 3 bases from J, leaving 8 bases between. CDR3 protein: CASSYRQSYEQYF. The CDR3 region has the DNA TGTGCCAGCAGTTACAGACAGAGCTACGAGCAGTACTTC.

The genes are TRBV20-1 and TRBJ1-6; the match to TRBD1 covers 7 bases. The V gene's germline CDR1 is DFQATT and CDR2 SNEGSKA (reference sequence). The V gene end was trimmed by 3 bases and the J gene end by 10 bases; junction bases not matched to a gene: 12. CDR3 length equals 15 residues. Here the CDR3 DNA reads TGCAGTGCTAGTCGAGGGGGCAGGTCCGTGTCACCCCTCCACTTT. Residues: CSASRGGRSVSPLHF.

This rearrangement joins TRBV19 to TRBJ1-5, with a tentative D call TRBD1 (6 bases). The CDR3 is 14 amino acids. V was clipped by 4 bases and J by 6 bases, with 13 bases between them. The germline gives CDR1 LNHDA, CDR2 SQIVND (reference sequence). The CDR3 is CASSRGAGVQPQHF. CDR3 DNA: TGTGCCAGTAGTAGAGGGGCAGGGGTTCAGCCCCAGCATTTT. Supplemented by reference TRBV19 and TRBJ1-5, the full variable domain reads DGGITQSPKYLFRKEGQNVTLSCEQNLNHDAMYWYRQDPGQGLRLIYYSQIVNDFQKGDIAEGYSVSREKKESFPLTVTSAQKNPTAFYLCASSRGAGVQPQHFGDGTRLSIL.

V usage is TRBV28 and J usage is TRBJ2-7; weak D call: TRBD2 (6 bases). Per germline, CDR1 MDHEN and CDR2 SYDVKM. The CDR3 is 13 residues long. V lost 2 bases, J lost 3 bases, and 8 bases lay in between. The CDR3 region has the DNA TGTGCCAGCAGTTTAGGGACTTACTACGAGCAGTACTTC. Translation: CASSLGTYYEQYF.

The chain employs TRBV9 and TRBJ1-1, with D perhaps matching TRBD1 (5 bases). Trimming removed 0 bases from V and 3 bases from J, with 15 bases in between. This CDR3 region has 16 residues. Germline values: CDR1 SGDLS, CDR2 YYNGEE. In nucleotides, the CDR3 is TGTGCCAGCAGCGTAGGGGGCAGGGAGGAGTACACTGAAGCTTTCTTT. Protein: CASSVGGREEYTEAFF.

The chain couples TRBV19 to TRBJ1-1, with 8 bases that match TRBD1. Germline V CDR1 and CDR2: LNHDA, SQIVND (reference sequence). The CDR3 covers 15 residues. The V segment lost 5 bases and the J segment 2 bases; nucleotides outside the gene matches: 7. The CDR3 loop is CASSFGTGLNTEAFF. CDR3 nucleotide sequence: TGTGCCAGTAGTTTCGGGACAGGCCTTAACACTGAAGCTTTCTTT. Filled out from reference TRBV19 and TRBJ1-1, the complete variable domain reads DGGITQSPKYLFRKEGQNVTLSCEQNLNHDAMYWYRQDPGQGLRLIYYSQIVNDFQKGDIAEGYSVSREKKESFPLTVTSAQKNPTAFYLCASSFGTGLNTEAFFGQGTRLTVV.

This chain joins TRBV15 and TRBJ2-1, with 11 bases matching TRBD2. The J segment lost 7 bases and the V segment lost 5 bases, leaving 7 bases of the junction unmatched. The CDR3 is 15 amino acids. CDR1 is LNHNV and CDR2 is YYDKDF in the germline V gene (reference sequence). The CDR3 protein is CATSATSGRGNEQFF. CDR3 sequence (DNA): TGTGCCACCAGCGCCACTAGCGGGAGAGGGAATGAGCAGTTCTTC.

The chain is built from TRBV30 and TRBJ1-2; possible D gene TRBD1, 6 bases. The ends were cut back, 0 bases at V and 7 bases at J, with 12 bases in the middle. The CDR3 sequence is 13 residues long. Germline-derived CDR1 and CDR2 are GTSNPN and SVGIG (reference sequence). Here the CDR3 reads CAWSVDRYAGYTF. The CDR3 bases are TGTGCCTGGAGTGTAGACAGGTACGCTGGCTACACCTTC.

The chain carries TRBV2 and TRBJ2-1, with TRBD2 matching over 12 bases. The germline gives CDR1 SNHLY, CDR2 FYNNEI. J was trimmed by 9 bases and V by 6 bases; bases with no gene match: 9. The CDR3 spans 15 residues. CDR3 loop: CASRETSGSYGEQFF. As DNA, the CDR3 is TGTGCCAGCAGGGAGACTAGCGGGAGTTATGGTGAGCAGTTCTTC.

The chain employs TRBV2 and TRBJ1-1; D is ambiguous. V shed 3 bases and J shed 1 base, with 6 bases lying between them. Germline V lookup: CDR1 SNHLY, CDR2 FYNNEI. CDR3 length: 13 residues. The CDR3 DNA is TGTGCCAGCAGTGACAGCGGGAACACTGAAGCTTTCTTT. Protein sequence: CASSDSGNTEAFF.

The CDR3, as DNA: TGTGCCTGGAGCCGACAGTCCCTGGGGGAGACCCAGTACTTC. It is translated as CAWSRQSLGETQYF. This rearrangement joins TRBV30 to TRBJ2-5; perhaps TRBD1 as D (5 bases). Germline CDR1 reads GTSNPN; CDR2 reads SVGIG (reference sequence). V lost 3 bases and J 5 bases, leaving 16 bases between the germline ends. This CDR3 has 14 residues.

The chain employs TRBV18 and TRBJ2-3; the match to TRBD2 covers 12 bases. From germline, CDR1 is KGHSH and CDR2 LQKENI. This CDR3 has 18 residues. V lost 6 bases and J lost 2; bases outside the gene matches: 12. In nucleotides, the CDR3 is TGTGCCAGCTCCCGCAATTCTCCTAGCGGGGGGGCCACAGATACGCAGTATTTT. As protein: CASSRNSPSGGATDTQYF. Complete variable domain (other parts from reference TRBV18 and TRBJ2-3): NAGVMQNPRHLVRRRGQEARLRCSPMKGHSHVYWYRQLPEEGLKFMVYLQKENIIDESGMPKERFSAEFPKEGPSILRIQQVVRGDSAAYFCASSRNSPSGGATDTQYFGPGTRLTVL.

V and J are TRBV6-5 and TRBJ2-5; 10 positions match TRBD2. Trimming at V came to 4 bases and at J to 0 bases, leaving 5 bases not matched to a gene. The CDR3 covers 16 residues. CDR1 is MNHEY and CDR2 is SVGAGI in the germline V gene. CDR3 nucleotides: TGTGCCAGCAGTTGGACACTAGCGGGGCACCAAGAGACCCAGTACTTC. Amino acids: CASSWTLAGHQETQYF.

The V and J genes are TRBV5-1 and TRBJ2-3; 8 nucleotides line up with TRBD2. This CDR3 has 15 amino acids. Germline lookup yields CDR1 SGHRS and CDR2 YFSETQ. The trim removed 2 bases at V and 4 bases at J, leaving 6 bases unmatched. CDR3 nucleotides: TGCGCCAGCAGCTTCCGGGGGGGCGAGTCAGATACGCAGTATTTT. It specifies CASSFRGGESDTQYF.

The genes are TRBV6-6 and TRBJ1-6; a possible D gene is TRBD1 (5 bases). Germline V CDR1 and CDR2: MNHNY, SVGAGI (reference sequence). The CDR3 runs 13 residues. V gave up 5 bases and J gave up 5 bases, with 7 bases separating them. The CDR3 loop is CASSKTDNSPLHF. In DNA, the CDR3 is TGTGCCAGCAGTAAGACAGATAATTCACCCCTCCACTTT.

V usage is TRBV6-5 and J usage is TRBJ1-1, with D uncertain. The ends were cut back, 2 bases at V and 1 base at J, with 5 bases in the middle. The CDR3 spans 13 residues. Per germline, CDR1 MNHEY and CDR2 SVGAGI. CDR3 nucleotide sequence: TGTGCCAGCAGTTACGTCTCGAACACTGAAGCTTTCTTT. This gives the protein CASSYVSNTEAFF.

The CDR3 DNA reads TGTGCCAGCAGTCTCCCGGACAGGGGGCAGGACATTCAGTACTTC. Its translation is CASSLPDRGQDIQYF. The gene calls are TRBV28 and TRBJ2-4, with 11 bases identical to TRBD1. The CDR3 sequence is 15 residues long. Unmatched junction bases numbered 8, after V lost 5 bases and J lost 8 bases. The V gene's germline CDR1 is MDHEN and CDR2 SYDVKM. The full variable domain, completed using reference TRBV28 and TRBJ2-4, is DVKVTQSSRYLVKRTGEKVFLECVQDMDHENMFWYRQDPGLGLRLIYFSYDVKMKEKGDIPEGYSVSREKKERFSLILESASTNQTSMYLCASSLPDRGQDIQYFGAGTRLSVL.

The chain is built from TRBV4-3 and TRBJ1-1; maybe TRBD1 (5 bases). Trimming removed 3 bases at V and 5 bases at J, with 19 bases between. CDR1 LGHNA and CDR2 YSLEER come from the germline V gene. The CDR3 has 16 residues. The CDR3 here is CASSQGVRAGWTEAFF. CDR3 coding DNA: TGCGCCAGCAGCCAGGGCGTCAGGGCAGGGTGGACTGAAGCTTTCTTT.

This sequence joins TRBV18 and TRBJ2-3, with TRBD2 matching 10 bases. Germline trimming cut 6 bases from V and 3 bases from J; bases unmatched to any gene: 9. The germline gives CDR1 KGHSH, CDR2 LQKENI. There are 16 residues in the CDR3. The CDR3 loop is CASSLERGGRTDTQYF. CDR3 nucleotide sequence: TGTGCCAGCTCCCTAGAGCGGGGGGGCCGGACAGATACGCAGTATTTT.

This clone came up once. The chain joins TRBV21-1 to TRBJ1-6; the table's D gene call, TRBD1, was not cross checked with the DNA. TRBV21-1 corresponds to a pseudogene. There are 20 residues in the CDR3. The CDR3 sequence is CASSKAGTGDRKSYNSPLHF. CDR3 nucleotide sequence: TGTGCCAGCAGCAAAGCGGGGACAGGGGATCGCAAGTCCTATAATTCACCCCTCCACTTT.

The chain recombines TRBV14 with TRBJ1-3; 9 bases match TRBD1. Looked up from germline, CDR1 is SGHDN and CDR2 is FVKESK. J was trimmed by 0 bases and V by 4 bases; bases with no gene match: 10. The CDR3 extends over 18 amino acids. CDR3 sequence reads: CASSRRDRVTISGNTIYF. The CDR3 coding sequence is TGTGCCAGCAGCCGCCGGGACAGGGTCACTATCTCTGGAAACACCATATATTTT.

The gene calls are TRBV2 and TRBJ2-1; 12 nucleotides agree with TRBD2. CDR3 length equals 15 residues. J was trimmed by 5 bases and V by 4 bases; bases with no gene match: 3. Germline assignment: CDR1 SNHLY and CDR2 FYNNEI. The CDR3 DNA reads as TGTGCCAGCAGTGCTAGCGGGAGGGAAAACAATGAGCAGTTCTTC. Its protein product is CASSASGRENNEQFF. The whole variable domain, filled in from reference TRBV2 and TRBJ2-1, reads EPEVTQTPSHQVTQMGQEVILRCVPISNHLYFYWYRQILGQKVEFLVSFYNNEISEKSEIFDDQFSVERPDGSNFTLKIRSTKLEDSAMYFCASSASGRENNEQFFGPGTRLTVL.

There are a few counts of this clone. The CDR3 DNA reads TGTGCCAGCAGCTTAATTTCCGGGGAAGAGACCCAGTACTTC. This sequence encodes CASSLISGEETQYF. The chain carries TRBV7-2 and TRBJ2-5; D perhaps matches TRBD2 (5 bases). The CDR3 spans 14 residues. The germline V gene encodes CDR1 SGHTA and CDR2 FQGNSA. V lost 2 bases and J lost 3, with 10 bases in between.

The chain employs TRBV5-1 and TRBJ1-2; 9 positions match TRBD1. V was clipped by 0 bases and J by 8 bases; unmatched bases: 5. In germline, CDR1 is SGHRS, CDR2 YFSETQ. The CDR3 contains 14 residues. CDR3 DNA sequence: TGCGCCAGCAGCTTGGAACGGACAGGGGTAGGCTACACCTTC. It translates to CASSLERTGVGYTF.